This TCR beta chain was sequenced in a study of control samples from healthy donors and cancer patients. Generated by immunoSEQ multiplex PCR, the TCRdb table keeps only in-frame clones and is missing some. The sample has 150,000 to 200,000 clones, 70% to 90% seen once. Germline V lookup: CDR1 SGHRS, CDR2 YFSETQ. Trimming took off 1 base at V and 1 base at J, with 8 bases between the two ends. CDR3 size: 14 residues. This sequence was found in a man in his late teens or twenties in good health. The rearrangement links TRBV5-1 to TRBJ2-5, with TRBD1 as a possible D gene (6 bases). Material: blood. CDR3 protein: CASSLRGSQETQYF. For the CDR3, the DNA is TGCGCCAGCAGCTTGAGGGGGAGCCAAGAGACCCAGTACTTC.